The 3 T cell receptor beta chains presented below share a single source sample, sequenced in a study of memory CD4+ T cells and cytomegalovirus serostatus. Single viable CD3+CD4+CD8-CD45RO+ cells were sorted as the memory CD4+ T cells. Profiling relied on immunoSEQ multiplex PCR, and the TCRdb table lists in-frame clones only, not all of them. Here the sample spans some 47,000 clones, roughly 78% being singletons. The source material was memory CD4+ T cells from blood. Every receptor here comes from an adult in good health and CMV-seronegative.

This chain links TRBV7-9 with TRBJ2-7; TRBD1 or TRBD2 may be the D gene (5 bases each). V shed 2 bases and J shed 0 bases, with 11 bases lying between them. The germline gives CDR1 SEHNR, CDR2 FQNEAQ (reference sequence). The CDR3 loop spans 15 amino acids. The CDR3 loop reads CASSLNGDPSYEQYF. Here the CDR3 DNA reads TGTGCCAGCAGCTTAAACGGGGACCCCTCCTACGAGCAGTACTTC.

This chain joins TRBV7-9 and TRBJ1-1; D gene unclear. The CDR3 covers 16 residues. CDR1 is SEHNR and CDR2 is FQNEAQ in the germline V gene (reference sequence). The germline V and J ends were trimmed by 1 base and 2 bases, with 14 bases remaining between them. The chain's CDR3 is CASSLGPTVTNTEAFF. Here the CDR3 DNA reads TGTGCCAGCAGCTTAGGCCCCACAGTAACAAACACTGAAGCTTTCTTT.

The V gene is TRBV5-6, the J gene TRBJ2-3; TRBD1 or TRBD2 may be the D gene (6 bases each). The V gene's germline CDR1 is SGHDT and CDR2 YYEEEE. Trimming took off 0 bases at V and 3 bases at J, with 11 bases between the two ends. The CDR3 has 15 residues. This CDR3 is CASSLAGAGTDTQYF. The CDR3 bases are TGTGCCAGCAGCTTGGCGGGGGCGGGGACAGATACGCAGTATTTT.